The T cell receptor beta chain under discussion was sequenced for a study of blood T cell repertoires in COVID-19. CDR3 length equals 16 residues. Losses at the gene ends were 5 bases for V and 2 bases for J; bases not matched to a gene: 9. Germline loops: CDR1 SGHVS, CDR2 FQNEAQ. Sequencing was performed with immunoSEQ multiplex PCR; in TCRdb, only in-frame clones are kept and a portion is missing. This sample has about 220,000 clones, with about four fifths found just once. Donors in Cohort 3 who had recovered were those with two negative PCRs, healthcare professional clearance, or resolution of their symptoms.

The chain employs TRBV7-8 and TRBJ1-1; TRBD1 matches 9 bases. The receptor was derived from an older woman who had recovered from COVID-19. Sequenced material: PBMCs or T cells enriched from blood (not recorded which). The CDR3 nucleotides read TGTGCCAGCAGCCTAACCGGACAGGGGATCAACACTGAAGCTTTCTTT. Amino acids: CASSLTGQGINTEAFF.